These T cell receptor beta chains were read from a single sample in a study of PD-1 blockade in classical Hodgkin lymphoma. The method was immunoSEQ multiplex PCR; TCRdb's version includes in-frame clones alone and lacks a portion of them. The sample lists 70,000 to 85,000 clones; roughly 91% were seen once. The sequenced sample was peripheral blood mononuclear cells (PBMCs), obtained at baseline. These receptors all come from a human donor with classical Hodgkin lymphoma. Each CDR3 is given with its conserved first and last residue. The D gene is left open where the match is weak. Clone size appears in some rows only: once, few, many, or a class for an expanded clone.

>-|TRBV7-2|-|TRBJ2-1
CASSSSSKYNEQFF
TGTGCCAGCAGCTCATCCTCCAAATACAATGAGCAGTTCTTC
>once|TRBV7-9|TRBD2|TRBJ2-1
CASSLGTSGNEQFF
TGTGCCAGCAGCTTAGGGACTAGCGGCAATGAGCAGTTCTTC
>-|TRBV2|-|TRBJ2-3
CASSDSTDTQYF
TGTGCCAGCAGTGACAGCACAGATACGCAGTATTTT
>once|TRBV2|-|TRBJ1-6
CASRDTLLSVNNSPLHF
TGTGCCAGCAGGGACACCCTACTATCGGTTAATAATTCACCCCTCCACTTT
>-|TRBV7-2|-|TRBJ2-7
CASSLPAGVQYF
TGTGCCAGCAGCTTACCTGCCGGCGTACAGTACTTC
>-|TRBV4-2|-|TRBJ2-7
CASSPRGTYEQYF
TGTGCCAGCAGCCCCCGCGGTACCTACGAGCAGTACTTC
>-|TRBV6-6|-|TRBJ2-5
CASSPGSQETQYF
TGTGCCAGCAGCCCCGGGTCACAAGAGACCCAGTACTTC
>-|TRBV2|-|TRBJ2-7
CASAPQGTIEQYF
TGTGCCAGCGCCCCCCAGGGGACAATCGAGCAGTACTTC
>-|TRBV7-9|-|TRBJ1-1
CASSLLGGAAEAFF
TGTGCCAGCAGCTTATTGGGGGGCGCCGCTGAAGCTTTCTTT
>-|TRBV7-9|-|TRBJ2-7
CASSQLEPIYEQYF
TGTGCCAGCAGCCAATTAGAACCGATCTACGAGCAGTACTTC
>-|TRBV5-1|TRBD1|TRBJ2-7
CASSVGTGGYEQYF
TGCGCCAGCAGCGTCGGGACAGGGGGCTACGAGCAGTACTTC
>once|TRBV7-6|-|TRBJ2-3
CASSLGRGDTQYF
TGTGCCAGCAGCTTAGGAAGGGGAGATACGCAGTATTTT
>-|TRBV5-4|TRBD1|TRBJ2-1
CASSDGTATPSYNEQFF
TGTGCCAGCAGCGACGGGACAGCGACTCCTTCCTACAATGAGCAGTTCTTC
>-|TRBV4-1|-|TRBJ1-2
CASSQDFGIFYGYTF
TGCGCCAGCAGCCAAGATTTCGGGATTTTCTATGGCTACACCTTC
>-|TRBV28|-|TRBJ1-5
CASSIALLDSKGNQPQHF
TGTGCCAGCAGTATCGCTCTTTTGGACAGTAAGGGCAATCAGCCCCAGCATTTT
>once|TRBV19|-|TRBJ1-2
CASSLSANYGYTF
TGTGCCAGTAGTCTCAGCGCTAACTATGGCTACACCTTC
>-|TRBV5-1|-|TRBJ2-7
CASSLEGGTYEQYF
TGCGCCAGCAGCTTGGAAGGCGGAACCTACGAGCAGTACTTC
>-|TRBV7-9|-|TRBJ1-2
CASSLGAYGYTF
TGTGCCAGCAGCTTAGGTGCCTATGGCTACACCTTC
>-|TRBV19|-|TRBJ2-2
CASSLDGNTGELFF
TGTGCCAGTAGTCTAGACGGGAACACCGGGGAGCTGTTTTTT
>few|TRBV27|TRBD1|TRBJ2-7
CASRGNRDRGEKKYF
TGTGCCAGCAGGGGAAACCGGGACAGGGGGGAAAAAAAGTACTTC
>-|TRBV28|TRBD2|TRBJ2-5
CASISGDTSGTQYF
TGTGCCAGTATTAGCGGGGACACCTCGGGGACCCAGTACTTC
>-|TRBV4-1|-|TRBJ1-1
CASSQDTSIGPNTEAFF
TGCGCCAGCAGCCAAGATACCAGCATCGGGCCGAACACTGAAGCTTTCTTT
>-|TRBV5-1|-|TRBJ2-3
CASRRTGDPSDTQYF
TGCGCCAGCAGACGAACTGGGGACCCCTCAGATACGCAGTATTTT
>once|TRBV5-1|-|TRBJ1-1
CASSLAGGMNTEAFF
TGCGCCAGCAGCTTGGCGGGCGGGATGAACACTGAAGCTTTCTTT
>-|TRBV28|TRBD1|TRBJ1-2
CASGTADNYGYTF
TGTGCCAGCGGGACAGCGGATAACTATGGCTACACCTTC
>few|TRBV27|-|TRBJ1-1
CASSLSAGLNTEAFF
TGTGCCAGCAGTTTATCGGCGGGACTGAACACTGAAGCTTTCTTT
>-|TRBV27|TRBD2|TRBJ2-7
CASRSGTSGYEQYF
TGTGCCAGCAGGTCCGGGACTAGCGGATACGAGCAGTACTTC
>-|TRBV25-1|-|TRBJ1-1
CASSEFGPENTEAFF
TGTGCCAGCAGTGAATTTGGGCCCGAGAACACTGAAGCTTTCTTT
>-|TRBV9|TRBD2|TRBJ2-7
CASSVGAGTNYEQYF
TGTGCCAGCAGCGTAGGGGCAGGGACTAACTACGAGCAGTACTTC
>-|TRBV2|-|TRBJ2-3
CASAWGASTDTQYF
TGTGCCAGCGCATGGGGGGCGTCAACAGATACGCAGTATTTT
>-|TRBV7-9|-|TRBJ2-2
CASSPPAPNTGELFF
TGTGCCAGCAGCCCCCCTGCCCCGAACACCGGGGAGCTGTTTTTT
>-|TRBV29-1|-|TRBJ1-6
CSSQFGDSPLHF
TGCAGCTCTCAATTCGGGGATTCACCCCTCCACTTT
>-|TRBV7-9|-|TRBJ2-2
CASSFSPDVTGELFF
TGTGCCAGCAGCTTTAGCCCGGATGTTACCGGGGAGCTGTTTTTT
>-|TRBV7-8|-|TRBJ1-2
CASGESTVDYGYTF
TGTGCCAGCGGAGAAAGTACAGTTGACTATGGCTACACCTTC
>-|TRBV27|-|TRBJ2-1
CASSQTHRAPSYNEQFF
TGTGCCAGCAGTCAGACCCACAGGGCTCCCTCCTACAATGAGCAGTTCTTC
>-|TRBV5-3|TRBD1|TRBJ2-1
CARSDRTGGCIYNEQFF
TGTGCCAGAAGCGATCGGACAGGGGGCTGCATTTACAATGAGCAGTTCTTC
>-|TRBV7-9|TRBD1|TRBJ2-1
CASSLVPGQGITQFF
TGTGCCAGCAGCTTAGTTCCGGGACAGGGGATTACGCAGTTCTTC
>-|TRBV18|-|TRBJ1-1
CASSPKMNTEAFF
TGTGCCAGCTCACCCAAGATGAACACTGAAGCTTTCTTT
>-|TRBV12-1|-|TRBJ2-7
CASSFFKPLSSYEQYF
TGTGCCAGCAGCTTTTTCAAGCCCCTGAGCTCCTACGAGCAGTACTTC
>-|TRBV9|-|TRBJ2-7
CASSVVGGGEQYF
TGTGCCAGCAGCGTAGTAGGTGGGGGCGAGCAGTACTTC
>-|TRBV5-1|-|TRBJ2-7
CASSLEGSPYEQYF
TGCGCCAGCAGCTTGGAGGGCAGCCCCTACGAGCAGTACTTC
>-|TRBV21-1|-|TRBJ1-4
CASSKASAEKLFF
TGTGCCAGCAGCAAAGCGTCAGCAGAAAAACTGTTTTTT
>-|TRBV19|-|TRBJ2-1
CASTAPGPSTTRNEQFF
TGTGCCAGTACCGCGCCGGGACCAAGCACAACCCGCAATGAGCAGTTCTTC
>-|TRBV19|-|TRBJ2-5
CASSIEGEGSSETQYF
TGTGCCAGTAGTATAGAAGGAGAGGGCAGCTCGGAGACCCAGTACTTC
>-|TRBV7-6|-|TRBJ2-2
CASSPHTGELFF
TGTGCCAGCAGCCCACACACCGGGGAGCTGTTTTTT
>-|TRBV15|TRBD1|TRBJ2-3
CATSISRGITDTQYF
TGTGCCACCAGCATTAGCAGGGGGATTACAGATACGCAGTATTTT
>-|TRBV2|TRBD1|TRBJ1-4
CASNLGQGNEKLFF
TGTGCCAGCAACCTAGGACAGGGCAATGAAAAACTGTTTTTT